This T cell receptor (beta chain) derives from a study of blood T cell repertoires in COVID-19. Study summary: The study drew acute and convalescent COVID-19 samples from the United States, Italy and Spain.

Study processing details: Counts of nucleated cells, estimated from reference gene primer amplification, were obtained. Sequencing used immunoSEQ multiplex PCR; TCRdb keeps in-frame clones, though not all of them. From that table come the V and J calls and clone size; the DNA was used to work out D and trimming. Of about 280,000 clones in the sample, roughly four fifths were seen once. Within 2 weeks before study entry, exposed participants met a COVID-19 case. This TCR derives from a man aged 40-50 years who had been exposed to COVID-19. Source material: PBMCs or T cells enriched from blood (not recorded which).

CDR3 in DNA: TGTGCCAGCACCGAACAGGGGGCCGGGAATCAGCCCCAGCATTTT. Amino acids: CASTEQGAGNQPQHF. V and J are TRBV18 and TRBJ1-5; 9 positions match TRBD1. CDR1 and CDR2 from the germline V gene are KGHSH and LQKENI. J was trimmed by 4 bases and V by 8 bases; bases with no gene match: 9. This CDR3 comprises 15 residues.